These 26 T cell receptor beta chains were sequenced from one sample in a study of blood T cell repertoires in COVID-19. Assay used: immunoSEQ multiplex PCR; TCRdb lists only in-frame clones, some missing. The sample records under 200,000 clones, about 89% being singletons. Sequencing input: peripheral blood. All receptors derive from a man aged 65-85 years with acute or convalescent COVID-19.

This clone was seen a handful of times. The chain links TRBV7-9 to TRBJ2-1; 10 bases map to TRBD1. V shed 4 bases, J shed 12 bases, and the junction held 12 bases outside the gene matches. Germline CDR1 is SEHNR and CDR2 is FQNEAQ (reference sequence). This CDR3 is built from 15 residues. CDR3: CASSSASSWDRGQFF. CDR3 bases: TGTGCCAGCAGCTCAGCAAGCTCCTGGGACAGGGGGCAGTTCTTC.

J is TRBJ2-2 and V is TRBV3-1 (or the pseudogene TRBV3-2); D gene unclear. This CDR3 has 16 residues. Trimming took off 4 bases at V and 1 base at J, with 13 bases between the two ends. CDR1 is LGHDT, CDR2 YNNKEL, per germline (reference sequence). The CDR3 is CASSPPNRQNTGELFF. CDR3 DNA: TGTGCCAGCAGCCCCCCTAACCGACAGAACACCGGGGAGCTGTTTTTT.

This chain joins TRBV6-5 and TRBJ2-1; TRBD2 matches 12 bases. The CDR3 has 14 residues. The V gene end was trimmed by 6 bases and the J gene end by 5 bases; junction bases not matched to a gene: 2. Germline lookup yields CDR1 MNHEY and CDR2 SVGAGI. CDR3 amino acids: CASRLAGGHNEQFF. The CDR3 DNA reads TGTGCCAGCAGACTAGCGGGAGGACACAATGAGCAGTTCTTC.

This chain uses TRBV5-1 with TRBJ1-1; D is unclear. The V gene's germline CDR1 is SGHRS and CDR2 YFSETQ. Deletions cut 4 bases from V and 4 bases from J, with 17 bases between. CDR3 length: 15 amino acids. The CDR3 loop is CASSPREGEGTEAFF. CDR3 DNA: TGCGCCAGCAGCCCCCGGGAGGGAGAGGGCACTGAAGCTTTCTTT.

The chain joins TRBV6-2 or TRBV6-3 to TRBJ1-5; TRBD1 agrees at 7 bases. Trimming removed 6 bases from V and 2 bases from J; junction bases left unmatched: 4. This CDR3 is built from 14 residues. CDR1 MNHEY and CDR2 SVGEGT come from the germline V gene. The CDR3 DNA follows: TGTGCCAGCAGCAGACAGGGAGGCAATCAGCCCCAGCATTTT. It encodes CASSRQGGNQPQHF.

This clone appeared once. The chain combines TRBV21-1 with TRBJ2-3; TRBD1 is the table's D call, not checked against the DNA. TRBV21-1 is given as a pseudogene. CDR3 length: 16 amino acids. The CDR3 nucleotides read TGTGCCAGCATCCCGGACAGGGGGCTTGAGTTAGATACGCAGTATTTT. As protein: CASIPDRGLELDTQYF.

The V call is TRBV5-6, the J call TRBJ2-4, with D unclear. This CDR3 is built from 14 residues. Germline assignment: CDR1 SGHDT and CDR2 YYEEEE. Trimming removed 2 bases from V and 1 base from J, with 7 bases in between. CDR3 region: CASSFISAKNIQYF. The CDR3 DNA reads as TGTGCCAGCAGCTTCATTTCCGCCAAAAACATTCAGTACTTC.

The chain is built from TRBV5-8 and TRBJ2-1; 8 bases line up with TRBD1. Germline CDR1 SGHTS, CDR2 YDEGEE. V shed 7 bases and J 4 bases; nucleotides not matched to a gene: 16. This CDR3 is 17 amino acids long. CDR3 coding DNA: TGTGCCAGCCTTACCAGGGGGCGGGGAAGGGGTTACAATGAGCAGTTCTTC. Protein product: CASLTRGRGRGYNEQFF.

This rearrangement joins TRBV4-2 to TRBJ2-5; 10 bases map to TRBD2. The V segment lost 4 bases and the J segment 1 base; nucleotides outside the gene matches: 6. From germline, CDR1 is LGHNA and CDR2 YNFKEQ. This CDR3 region has 16 residues. In nucleotides, the CDR3 is TGTGCCAGCAGCCGGTCCGGACTAGCGGCCCAAGAGACCCAGTACTTC. Protein product: CASSRSGLAAQETQYF.

This clone was seen a few times. The rearrangement joins TRBV4-1 to TRBJ1-6; no clear D gene. This CDR3 comprises 15 residues. Trimming stripped 3 bases from V and 7 bases from J, with 13 bases between. The germline V gene has CDR1 MGHRA and CDR2 YSYEKL. The CDR3 coding sequence is TGCGCCAGCAGCCATACCCGGGTCTCCAATTCACCCCTCCACTTT. Its protein is CASSHTRVSNSPLHF.

The sample holds one count of this clone. V gene TRBV19 combines with J gene TRBJ1-4; the D is unclear. The germline V and J ends were trimmed by 1 base and 1 base, with 7 bases remaining between them. The CDR3 has 15 amino acids. The germline V gene encodes CDR1 LNHDA and CDR2 SQIVND (reference sequence). The CDR3 here is CASSIVRRTNEKLFF. The CDR3 nucleotides are TGTGCCAGTAGTATAGTCCGCAGAACTAATGAAAAACTGTTTTTT.

The V gene is TRBV5-4, the J gene TRBJ1-2; D perhaps matches TRBD1 (6 bases). The V gene lost 4 bases and the J gene lost 1 base, with 14 bases spanning the gap. There are 15 residues in the CDR3. CDR1 and CDR2 from the germline V gene are SGHNT and YYREEE (reference sequence). The CDR3 DNA follows: TGTGCCAGCAGCCGCGCGGGGGGCAGTAACTATGGCTACACCTTC. Translating it yields CASSRAGGSNYGYTF.

The chain links TRBV6-5 to TRBJ2-7; TRBD2 agrees at 8 bases. Germline V lookup: CDR1 MNHEY, CDR2 SVGAGI. This CDR3 is 16 amino acids long. V was clipped by 2 bases and J by 3 bases; unmatched bases: 9. In DNA form, the CDR3 reads TGTGCCAGCAGTTACGCGGGGGGCCTACGGTTCTACGAGCAGTACTTC. It yields the protein CASSYAGGLRFYEQYF.

Remarks on this clone: Other DNA variants within this sample encode the same CDR3. This chain joins TRBV9 and TRBJ2-1; 9 nucleotides match TRBD2. Germline V gives CDR1 SGDLS, CDR2 YYNGEE. The ends lost 2 bases at V and 4 bases at J; junction bases unmatched: 1. This CDR3 has 14 residues. CDR3 residues: CASSVSGGYNEQFF. The DNA for the CDR3 is TGTGCCAGCAGCGTTAGCGGGGGATACAATGAGCAGTTCTTC.

The chain combines TRBV7-3 with TRBJ1-1; no reliable D call. Trimming shortened V by 2 bases and J by 11 bases, and 3 bases separated the two germline ends. The germline V gene has CDR1 SGHTA and CDR2 FQGTGA. This CDR3 has 9 residues. This CDR3 is CASSLRAFF. The CDR3 DNA reads as TGTGCCAGCAGCTTACGGGCTTTCTTT.

The genes are TRBV5-1 and TRBJ1-5; TRBD1 is a possible D gene (6 bases). This CDR3 comprises 15 residues. The germline V gene encodes CDR1 SGHRS and CDR2 YFSETQ. The V gene lost 4 bases and the J gene lost 0 bases, with 11 bases spanning the gap. This CDR3 is CASSEQGYSNQPQHF. DNA for the CDR3: TGCGCCAGCAGCGAGCAGGGGTATAGCAATCAGCCCCAGCATTTT.

CDR3: CASSQSLLARDSYEQYF. The CDR3 nucleotides read TGCGCCAGCAGCCAATCATTACTAGCCAGGGACTCCTACGAGCAGTACTTC. The chain has TRBV4-1 and TRBJ2-7; maybe TRBD2 (6 bases). V gave up 2 bases and J gave up 0 bases, with 17 bases separating them. The CDR3 runs 17 residues. Germline-derived CDR1 and CDR2 are MGHRA and YSYEKL.

This rearrangement joins TRBV6-6 to TRBJ2-5; the match to TRBD1 covers 7 bases. The V gene's germline CDR1 is MNHNY and CDR2 SVGAGI (reference sequence). The CDR3 consists of 13 residues. V shed 5 bases, J shed 5 bases, and the junction held 5 bases outside the gene matches. DNA of the CDR3: TGTGCCAGCAGTCCTACAGGGGTTGAGACCCAGTACTTC. As protein: CASSPTGVETQYF.

This chain joins TRBV19 and TRBJ1-6; D possibly corresponds to TRBD1 (5 bases). Germline CDR1 reads LNHDA; CDR2 reads SQIVND (reference sequence). V lost 5 bases, J lost 8 bases, and 16 bases lay in between. The CDR3 runs 15 residues. CDR3 in amino acids: CASSARAAIYSPLHF. CDR3 sequence (DNA): TGTGCCAGTAGTGCCAGGGCGGCCATTTATTCACCCCTCCACTTT.

The chain carries TRBV7-9 and TRBJ1-2; the match to TRBD1 covers 9 bases. The CDR3 has 16 residues. Trimming removed 3 bases from V and 0 bases from J; junction bases left unmatched: 5. CDR1 and CDR2 (germline): SEHNR, FQNEAQ (reference sequence). This chain's CDR3 is CASSFWDRESNYGYTF. CDR3 DNA sequence: TGTGCCAGCAGCTTTTGGGACAGGGAATCTAACTATGGCTACACCTTC. The whole variable domain, filled in from reference TRBV7-9 and TRBJ1-2, reads DTGVSQNPRHKITKRGQNVTFRCDPISEHNRLYWYRQTLGQGPEFLTYFQNEAQLEKSRLLSDRFSAERPKGSFSTLEIQRTEQGDSAMYLCASSFWDRESNYGYTFGSGTRLTVV.

This clone has a handful of counts. This chain connects TRBV23-1 to TRBJ2-3; 8 bases align to TRBD2. TRBV23-1 is assigned to the ORF class and has an uncertain function. The CDR3 is 17 amino acids. V shed 9 bases and J 1 base; nucleotides not matched to a gene: 15. In DNA form, the CDR3 reads TGCGCCAGTTATGGGCGGGAGGCCCGTCGTCGCACAGATACGCAGTATTTT. It is translated as CASYGREARRRTDTQYF.

On this clone: The junction departs from germline at one end; a sequencing error may be responsible. The chain is built from TRBV6-5 and TRBJ2-1, with 7 bases matching TRBD1. The germline CDR1 and CDR2 sequences are MNHEY and SVGAGI. This CDR3 contains 15 residues. CDR3 region: CASSDSSYRGNEQFF. The CDR3 DNA is TGTGCCAGCAGTGACTCTAGCTACAGGGGCAATGAGCAGTTCTTC.

The CDR3 DNA follows: TGTGCCAGCAGCTTATCCTTAACCGGGGGGGACAATCAGCCCCAGCATTTT. Encoded protein: CASSLSLTGGDNQPQHF. The V and J genes are TRBV7-9 and TRBJ1-5; tentatively, D is TRBD1 (5 bases). This CDR3 region has 17 residues. The germline gives CDR1 SEHNR, CDR2 FQNEAQ (reference sequence). Trimming removed 2 bases at V and 3 bases at J, with 17 bases between.

The count of this clone is one. V is TRBV19 and J is TRBJ1-3; perhaps TRBD1 as D (6 bases). This CDR3 has 16 residues. V lost 2 bases and J 0 bases, leaving 11 bases between the germline ends. CDR1 is LNHDA and CDR2 is SQIVND in the germline V gene (reference sequence). The DNA of the CDR3 is TGTGCCAGTAGTATACCTCAAGGGGGCTCTGGAAACACCATATATTTT. Translating gives CASSIPQGGSGNTIYF. Filled out from reference TRBV19 and TRBJ1-3, the complete variable domain reads DGGITQSPKYLFRKEGQNVTLSCEQNLNHDAMYWYRQDPGQGLRLIYYSQIVNDFQKGDIAEGYSVSREKKESFPLTVTSAQKNPTAFYLCASSIPQGGSGNTIYFGEGSWLTVV.

The CDR3 is CASSVGATGGSNSPLHF. CDR3 nucleotide sequence: TGTGCCAGCAGCGTAGGAGCGACAGGGGGCTCGAATTCACCCCTCCACTTT. The chain couples TRBV9 to TRBJ1-6, with 10 bases lining up with TRBD1. The junction had 7 bases not matched to a gene; V was cut back by 0 bases and J by 7 bases. Germline loops: CDR1 SGDLS, CDR2 YYNGEE. The CDR3 runs to 17 residues.

The gene calls are TRBV9 and TRBJ2-7; 9 nucleotides align to TRBD1. This CDR3 is built from 16 residues. V trimming: 0 bases; J trimming: 0 bases; junction bases outside the gene matches: 4. Per the germline V gene, CDR1 is SGDLS and CDR2 is YYNGEE. The CDR3 protein is CASSVDPGQGSYEQYF. CDR3 coding DNA: TGTGCCAGCAGCGTAGACCCGGGACAGGGCTCCTACGAGCAGTACTTC.